The present entry profiles one T cell receptor beta chain with its context. The repertoire was sequenced with immunoSEQ multiplex PCR; TCRdb's copy has only in-frame clones and lacks some. The table has about 110,000 clones, about 91% seen once. The source of the sample is a study of siplizumab effects on memory and regulatory T cells. Sample: Tregs sorted from blood. This TCR was sampled from a human donor in good health.

CDR3 in amino acids: CASSEAKAIGTQYF. The CDR3 coding sequence is TGTGCCAGCAGTGAAGCCAAGGCCATTGGGACCCAGTACTTC. The chain couples TRBV6-1 to TRBJ2-5, with D unclear. V was clipped by 0 bases and J by 7 bases, with 12 bases between them. CDR3 length equals 14 residues. Germline assignment: CDR1 MNHNS and CDR2 SASEGT.